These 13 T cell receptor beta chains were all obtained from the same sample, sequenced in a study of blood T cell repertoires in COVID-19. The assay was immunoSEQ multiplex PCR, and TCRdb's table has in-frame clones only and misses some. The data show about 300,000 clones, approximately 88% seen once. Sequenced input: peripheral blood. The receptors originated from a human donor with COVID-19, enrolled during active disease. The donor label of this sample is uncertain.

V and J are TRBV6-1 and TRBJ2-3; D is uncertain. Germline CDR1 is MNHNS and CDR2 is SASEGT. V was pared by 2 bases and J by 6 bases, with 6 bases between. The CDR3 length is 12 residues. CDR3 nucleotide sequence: TGTGCCAGCAGTGAATTGGGCGATACGCAGTATTTT. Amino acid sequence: CASSELGDTQYF.

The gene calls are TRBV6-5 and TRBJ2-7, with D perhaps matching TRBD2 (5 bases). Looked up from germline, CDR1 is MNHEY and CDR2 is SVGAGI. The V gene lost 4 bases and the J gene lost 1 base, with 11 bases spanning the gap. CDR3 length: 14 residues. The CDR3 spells CASSSGVGSYEQYF. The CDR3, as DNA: TGTGCCAGCAGTTCCGGGGTGGGGTCCTACGAGCAGTACTTC.

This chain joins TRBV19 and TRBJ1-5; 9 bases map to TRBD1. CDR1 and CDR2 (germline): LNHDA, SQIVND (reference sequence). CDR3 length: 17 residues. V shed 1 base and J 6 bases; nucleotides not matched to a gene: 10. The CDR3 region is CASSIARTGVEGQPQHF. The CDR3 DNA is TGTGCCAGTAGTATAGCTAGGACAGGGGTTGAGGGTCAGCCCCAGCATTTT.

Here the CDR3 reads CASSQEVGAGELFF. The DNA for the CDR3 is TGTGCCAGCAGCCAAGAAGTAGGGGCCGGGGAGCTGTTTTTT. This chain links TRBV14 with TRBJ2-2; possible D gene TRBD1, 5 bases. Per germline, CDR1 SGHDN and CDR2 FVKESK. The CDR3 length is 14 residues. V was cut by 0 bases and J by 6 bases, with 8 bases left in between.

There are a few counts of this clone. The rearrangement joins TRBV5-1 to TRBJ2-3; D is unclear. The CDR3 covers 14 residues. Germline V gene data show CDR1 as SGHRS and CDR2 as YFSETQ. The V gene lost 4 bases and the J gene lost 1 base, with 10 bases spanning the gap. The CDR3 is CASSPLGGTDTQYF. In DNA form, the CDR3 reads TGCGCCAGCAGCCCACTTGGAGGCACAGATACGCAGTATTTT.

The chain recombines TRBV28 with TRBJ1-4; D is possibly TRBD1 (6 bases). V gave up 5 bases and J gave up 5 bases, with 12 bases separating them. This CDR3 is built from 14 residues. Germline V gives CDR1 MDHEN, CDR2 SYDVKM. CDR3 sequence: CASSPMGANEKLFF. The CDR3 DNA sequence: TGTGCCAGCAGTCCCATGGGGGCCAATGAAAAACTGTTTTTT.

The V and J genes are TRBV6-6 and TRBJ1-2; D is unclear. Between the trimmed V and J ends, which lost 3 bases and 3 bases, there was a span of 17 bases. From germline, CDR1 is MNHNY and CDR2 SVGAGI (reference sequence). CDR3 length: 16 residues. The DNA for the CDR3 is TGTGCCAGCAGTTATGGTTCAAGACGGGGAGACTATGGCTACACCTTC. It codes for CASSYGSRRGDYGYTF.

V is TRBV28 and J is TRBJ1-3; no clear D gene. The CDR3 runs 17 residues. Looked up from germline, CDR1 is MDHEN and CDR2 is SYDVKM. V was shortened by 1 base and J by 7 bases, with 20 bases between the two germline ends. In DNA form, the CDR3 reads TGTGCCAGCAGTTTATCCTTGGGGAGGATGACGGGTAACACCATATATTTT. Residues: CASSLSLGRMTGNTIYF.

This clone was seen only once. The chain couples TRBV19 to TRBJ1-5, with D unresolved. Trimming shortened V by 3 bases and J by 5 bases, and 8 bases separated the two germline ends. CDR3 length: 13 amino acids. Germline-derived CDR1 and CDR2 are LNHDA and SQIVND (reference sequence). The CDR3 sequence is CASSIGGYQPQHF. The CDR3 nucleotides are TGTGCCAGTAGTATCGGCGGTTATCAGCCCCAGCATTTT.

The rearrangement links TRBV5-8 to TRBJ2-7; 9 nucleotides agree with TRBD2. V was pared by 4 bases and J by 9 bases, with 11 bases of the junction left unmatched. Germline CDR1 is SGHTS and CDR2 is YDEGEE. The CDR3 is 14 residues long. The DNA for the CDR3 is TGTGCCAGCAGCGAGCGGGTAGCGGGAGTGCGGCAGTACTTC. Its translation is CASSERVAGVRQYF.

The CDR3 sequence: CASSSRLERYYEQYF. Here the CDR3 DNA reads TGTGCCAGCAGCTCGCGACTCGAACGCTACTACGAGCAGTACTTC. This chain links TRBV13 with TRBJ2-7; D remains ambiguous. Germline V gene lookup returns CDR1 PRHDT and CDR2 FYEKMQ (reference sequence). V was clipped by 4 bases and J by 3 bases, with 16 bases between them. The CDR3 spans 15 residues.

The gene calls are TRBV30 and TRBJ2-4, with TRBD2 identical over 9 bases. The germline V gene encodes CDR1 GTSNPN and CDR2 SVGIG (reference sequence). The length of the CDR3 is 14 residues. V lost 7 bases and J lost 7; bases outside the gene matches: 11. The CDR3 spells CAFNPSGAWNIQYF. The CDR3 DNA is TGTGCCTTTAACCCTAGCGGGGCTTGGAACATTCAGTACTTC.

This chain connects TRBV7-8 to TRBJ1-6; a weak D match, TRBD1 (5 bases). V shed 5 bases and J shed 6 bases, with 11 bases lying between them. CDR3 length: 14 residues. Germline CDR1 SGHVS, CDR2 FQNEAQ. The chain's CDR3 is CASSTGTANSPLHF. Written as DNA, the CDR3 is TGTGCCAGCAGCACCGGGACTGCTAATTCACCCCTCCACTTT. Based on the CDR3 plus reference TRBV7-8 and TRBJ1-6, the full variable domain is GAGVSQSPRYKVAKRGQDVALRCDPISGHVSLFWYQQALGQGPEFLTYFQNEAQLDKSGLPSDRFFAERPEGSVSTLKIQRTQQEDSAVYLCASSTGTANSPLHFGNGTRLTVT.